This TCR beta chain came from a study of CXCR3-negative and CXCR3-positive naive CD8 T cells. Study in general: With about 1.5 +/- 0.3 million reads per library, the TRB reads numbered some 150 million in total.

The authors made the TRB cDNA libraries by 5' RACE using UMI labels. From the 5' RACE reads, TCRdb lists one entry per CDR3 protein and no DNA. Found here are tens of thousands of distinct CDR3 sequences; the top ten clones hold approximately 0.99%. The CDR3 loop spans 14 amino acids. Germline lookup yields CDR1 MDHEN and CDR2 SYDVKM. In the case of this clonotype: Its antigen is unknown.

CD45RO-CCR7+CD27+CD95- marked naive CD8+ T cells. General study points: Greater hydrophobicity was found in TRB CDR3s of CXCR3-positive naive cells than of CXCR3-negative naive cells.

The chain joins TRBV28 to TRBJ1-1. Sequencing used naive CXCR3- CD8+ T cells from blood. Subset given: CD45RO-CCR7+CD27+CD95- naive CD8+ T cells lacking CXCR3 (TNR3-). This clonotype was sampled from a human donor in good health. Some clones in this sample may be carry-over from other donors' samples. CDR3 protein: CASSLANKGTEAFF.